These 20 T cell receptor beta chains came from one sample sequenced in a study of neurological immune-mediated disorders. TCRdb reprocessed the 5' RACE reads via MiXCR and lists one record per CDR3 protein. The sample lists some 83,000 distinct CDR3 sequences, 2.5% to 3% occurring once. The specimen sequenced was PBMCs. These receptors came from a woman in her thirties with multiple sclerosis.

This clonotype was recorded many times. This rearrangement joins TRBV6-5 to TRBJ2-1, with TRBD2 matching over 9 bases. V gave up 2 bases and J gave up 2 bases; unmatched junction bases: 7. CDR1 and CDR2 from the germline V gene are MNHEY and SVGAGI. This CDR3 is 17 amino acids long. CDR3 nucleotide sequence: TGTGCCAGCAGTTACCTGTTAGCGGGAGACCCCTACAATGAGCAGTTCTTC. This translates into CASSYLLAGDPYNEQFF.

This clonotype came up many times. The rearrangement joins TRBV29-1 to TRBJ2-7; 9 nucleotides match TRBD1. This CDR3 comprises 14 residues. Germline CDR1 SQVTM, CDR2 ANQGSEA. V shed 6 bases and J 6 bases; nucleotides not matched to a gene: 12. The CDR3 region has the DNA TGCAGCGTAGCAACCGGGACAGGGTACTCCGAGCAGTACTTC. Translated, it gives CSVATGTGYSEQYF.

This clonotype was found many times. The chain carries TRBV20-1 and TRBJ2-1; 7 bases agree with TRBD2. In germline, CDR1 is DFQATT, CDR2 SNEGSKA (reference sequence). This CDR3 is built from 13 residues. V lost 3 bases and J lost 3; bases outside the gene matches: 2. The CDR3 nucleotides read TGCAGTGCTAGCGGGAGGAACTACAATGAGCAGTTCTTC. The encoded protein is CSASGRNYNEQFF.

This clonotype was observed at least ten times. The V call is TRBV7-7, the J call TRBJ2-2, with D perhaps given as TRBD1 or TRBD2 (5 bases each). Between the trimmed V and J ends, which lost 4 bases and 5 bases, there was a span of 14 bases. CDR1 SSHAT and CDR2 FNYEAQ come from the germline V gene (reference sequence). The CDR3 loop spans 15 amino acids. CDR3 nucleotides: TGTGCCAGCAGCTCCTCGGGGCCGGCAACCGGGGAGCTGTTTTTT. It translates to CASSSSGPATGELFF.

This clonotype appeared many times. The gene calls are TRBV20-1 and TRBJ2-5, with 12 positions matching TRBD2. The CDR3 sequence is 17 residues long. J was trimmed by 4 bases and V by 5 bases; bases with no gene match: 14. Germline assignment: CDR1 DFQATT and CDR2 SNEGSKA (reference sequence). The CDR3 loop is CSAPRTSGTNHGETQYF. The CDR3 coding sequence is TGCAGTGCTCCTAGGACTAGCGGGACCAACCACGGAGAGACCCAGTACTTC.

This clonotype is categorized as medium-sized (0.01 to 0.1%). CDR3 amino acids: CSARLWRATDTQYF. For the CDR3, the DNA is TGCAGTGCTCGACTTTGGCGGGCGACAGATACGCAGTATTTT. The J gene is TRBJ2-3, the V gene TRBV20-1; tentative D call: TRBD2 (5 bases). Germline CDR1 reads DFQATT; CDR2 reads SNEGSKA (reference sequence). This CDR3 region has 14 residues. Trimming stripped 5 bases from V and 3 bases from J, with 15 bases between.

This clonotype was seen at least ten times. The V call is TRBV7-9, the J call TRBJ2-3; 8 bases are shared with TRBD2. The V gene's germline CDR1 is SEHNR and CDR2 FQNEAQ (reference sequence). After removal of 8 bases from V and 0 bases from J, the junction contained 7 bases not matched to a gene. The length of the CDR3 is 15 residues. The CDR3 nucleotides are TGTGCCAGCCGGACAAGGACTAGCAGCACAGATACGCAGTATTTT. The encoded protein is CASRTRTSSTDTQYF.

This clonotype showed up many times. The chain couples TRBV4-3 to TRBJ2-1, with TRBD1 identical over 8 bases. V shed 2 bases, J shed 6 bases, and the junction held 6 bases outside the gene matches. There are 15 residues in the CDR3. Germline assignment: CDR1 LGHNA and CDR2 YSLEER. This CDR3 is CASSQTGQGRNEQFF. Here the CDR3 DNA reads TGCGCCAGCAGCCAAACAGGACAGGGTCGCAATGAGCAGTTCTTC.

This clonotype was seen at least ten times. The V and J genes are TRBV6-6 and TRBJ2-5; 7 bases are a match to TRBD2. This CDR3 has 16 residues. CDR1 is MNHNY and CDR2 is SVGAGI in the germline V gene (reference sequence). The V gene end was trimmed by 7 bases and the J gene end by 2 bases; junction bases not matched to a gene: 13. The CDR3 nucleotides are TGTGCCAGCACCCCCCGGGGGGTAGGGGCACAAGAGACCCAGTACTTC. Protein sequence: CASTPRGVGAQETQYF.

This clonotype was counted ten times or more. The rearrangement joins TRBV10-2 to TRBJ2-3; D not certain. The germline gives CDR1 WSHSY, CDR2 SAAADI. Trimming left V 7 bases short and J 3 bases short, with 14 bases between. The CDR3 is 14 amino acids. CDR3 sequence (DNA): TGCGCCAGCACTAACACGGGTCATACAGATACGCAGTATTTT. Protein: CASTNTGHTDTQYF.

This clonotype was counted many times. The rearrangement joins TRBV28 to TRBJ2-1, with D possibly being TRBD1 (5 bases). Between the trimmed V and J ends, which lost 2 bases and 0 bases, there was a span of 8 bases. This CDR3 region has 15 residues. CDR1 and CDR2 (germline): MDHEN, SYDVKM. In nucleotides, the CDR3 is TGTGCCAGCAGTTTAAGGGGAAGCTCCTACAATGAGCAGTTCTTC. This translates into CASSLRGSSYNEQFF. Variable domain in full (rest from reference TRBV28 and TRBJ2-1): DVKVTQSSRYLVKRTGEKVFLECVQDMDHENMFWYRQDPGLGLRLIYFSYDVKMKEKGDIPEGYSVSREKKERFSLILESASTNQTSMYLCASSLRGSSYNEQFFGPGTRLTVL.

The table lists this clonotype with many counts. This sequence joins TRBV7-3 and TRBJ2-5, with TRBD1 matching over 9 bases. Germline V gives CDR1 SGHTA, CDR2 FQGTGA. Trimming took 3 bases from V and 4 from J; bases not matched to a gene: 6. The CDR3 length is 15 residues. Here the CDR3 reads CASSFQGQGGETQYF. CDR3 nucleotide sequence: TGTGCCAGCAGCTTCCAGGGACAGGGCGGAGAGACCCAGTACTTC. Full variable domain (remainder filled in from reference TRBV7-3 and TRBJ2-5): GAGVSQTPSNKVTEKGKYVELRCDPISGHTALYWYRQSLGQGPEFLIYFQGTGAADDSGLPNDRFFAVRPEGSVSTLKIQRTERGDSAVYLCASSFQGQGGETQYFGPGTRLLVL.

This clonotype was recorded many times. This sequence joins TRBV20-1 and TRBJ1-2, with D unclear. The germline V and J ends were trimmed by 3 bases and 1 base, with 6 bases remaining between them. The CDR3 is made up of 12 amino acids. CDR1 DFQATT and CDR2 SNEGSKA come from the germline V gene (reference sequence). CDR3 sequence (DNA): TGCAGTGCTAGGGGGAGTAACTATGGCTACACCTTC. Its translation is CSARGSNYGYTF.

This clonotype was recorded many times. The chain employs TRBV25-1 and TRBJ1-1; D gene unclear. The CDR3 contains 13 residues. In germline, CDR1 is MGHDK, CDR2 SYGVNS. V shed 2 bases and J shed 10 bases, with 14 bases lying between them. This CDR3 reads CASSEVLYGGAFF. CDR3 DNA sequence: TGTGCCAGCAGTGAAGTTTTATACGGTGGAGCTTTCTTT.

The chain carries TRBV10-3 and TRBJ1-2; D unresolved. The CDR3 runs 14 residues. Germline loops: CDR1 ENHRY, CDR2 SYGVKD. Trimming removed 5 bases at V and 8 bases at J, with 18 bases between. CDR3 protein: CAISPPGPSDGYTF. The CDR3 DNA follows: TGTGCCATCAGTCCTCCCGGGCCATCCGACGGCTACACCTTC.

This clonotype has at least ten counts. The DNA is omitted, as the CDR3 cannot be located on it reliably, and the CDR3 follows TCRdb's listing. This chain uses TRBV20-1 with TRBJ2-3; TRBD1 reflects the table's D call only, with no check against the DNA. The length of the CDR3 is 15 amino acids, counting both ends. Germline loops: CDR1 DFQATT, CDR2 SNEGSKA (reference sequence). CDR3 sequence reads: CSVSGQGVRTDTQYF.

This clonotype was seen ten or more times. The rearrangement uses TRBV6-5 and TRBJ1-5; no reliable D call. Germline CDR1 is MNHEY and CDR2 is SVGAGI. This CDR3 spans 12 amino acids. The ends were cut back, 6 bases at V and 3 bases at J, with 6 bases in the middle. CDR3 amino acids: CASRSFNQPQHF. The DNA of the CDR3 is TGTGCCAGCAGATCATTCAATCAGCCCCAGCATTTT.

This clonotype came up many times. This chain joins TRBV5-4 and TRBJ1-6; TRBD1 matches at 10 bases. Looked up from germline, CDR1 is SGHNT and CDR2 is YYREEE (reference sequence). The CDR3 is 14 amino acids. The V segment lost 3 bases and the J segment 9 bases; nucleotides outside the gene matches: 3. DNA of the CDR3: TGTGCCAGCAGCTGGGACAGGGGCGGTTCACCCCTCCACTTT. Translating it yields CASSWDRGGSPLHF.

This clonotype was counted at least ten times. The rearrangement joins TRBV5-6 to TRBJ2-7; D unresolved. The CDR3 length is 13 residues. V was trimmed by 2 bases and J by 2 bases, leaving 8 bases between them. CDR1 and CDR2 (germline): SGHDT, YYEEEE. This CDR3 is CASSFPGTYEQYF. Written as DNA, the CDR3 is TGTGCCAGCAGCTTCCCCGGAACCTACGAGCAGTACTTC.

This clonotype was observed many times. The gene calls are TRBV11-1 and TRBJ2-3, with TRBD1 matching over 7 bases. There are 13 residues in the CDR3. Germline CDR1 is SGHAT and CDR2 is FQDESV (reference sequence). Trimming at V came to 10 bases and at J to 2 bases, leaving 6 bases not matched to a gene. CDR3 in amino acids: CANFQGDTDTQYF. CDR3 DNA: TGTGCCAACTTTCAGGGGGACACAGATACGCAGTATTTT.